The clone carrying this T cell receptor (beta chain) was counted ten times or more. This specimen belongs to a study of T cells in Graves' hyperthyroidism and ophthalmopathy. There are 13 residues in the CDR3. V was cut by 1 base and J by 5 bases, with 6 bases left in between. RNA transcripts were the template for amplifying TCR beta CDR3 regions. Initially, a first-round RT-PCR of the TCR CDR3 employed the HTBI primer set. TCRdb itself ran the multiplex PCR reads through MiXCR, one entry per CDR3 protein. The repertoire includes about 350,000 distinct CDR3 sequences, about 15% of them detected once, and 20% to 25% sits in the top ten. Graves' hyperthyroidism is called stable when ophthalmopathy does not progress within 18 months. Uncontrolled infection, other autoimmune disease, pregnancy or lactation excluded patients. Diagnosis rested on symptoms, serum thyroxine and TRAb, thyroid ultrasound, and orbital computed tomography. Out of around 10 ml of fresh peripheral blood came the PBMCs.

The sequenced material came from blood. The J gene is TRBJ2-1, the V gene TRBV12-3 or TRBV12-4, with D unresolved. This TCR came from a woman aged 30 to 39 with Graves' hyperthyroidism. The CDR3 loop reads CASSLGLNNEQFF. Written as DNA, the CDR3 is TGTGCCAGCAGTTTAGGCCTTAACAATGAGCAGTTCTTC.